One sample yielded the 16 T cell receptor beta chains listed below, sequenced in a study of identifying expanded T cells in peripheral blood. The repertoire was sequenced with immunoSEQ multiplex PCR; TCRdb's copy has only in-frame clones and lacks some. Of some 75,000 clones detected, almost 90% appear once; the ten largest clones hold over 2.5%. Sequenced input: blood. These receptors came from a person between 18 and 75 years old in good health.

This CDR3 reads CASSEGHSNEKLFF. CDR3 nucleotide sequence: TGTGCCAGCTCCGAGGGACATAGTAATGAAAAACTGTTTTTT. V and J are TRBV18 and TRBJ1-4, with D maybe TRBD1 (6 bases). In germline, CDR1 is KGHSH, CDR2 LQKENI. Trimming took off 6 bases at V and 4 bases at J, with 12 bases between the two ends. The CDR3 sequence is 14 residues long. Full variable domain (remainder filled in from reference TRBV18 and TRBJ1-4): NAGVMQNPRHLVRRRGQEARLRCSPMKGHSHVYWYRQLPEEGLKFMVYLQKENIIDESGMPKERFSAEFPKEGPSILRIQQVVRGDSAAYFCASSEGHSNEKLFFGSGTQLSVL.

The V call is TRBV28, the J call TRBJ2-7, with 8 positions matching TRBD2. The J segment lost 4 bases and the V segment lost 8 bases, leaving 13 bases of the junction unmatched. CDR3 size: 15 residues. CDR1 and CDR2 from the germline V gene are MDHEN and SYDVKM. Here the CDR3 DNA reads TGTGCCAGCTTCGAAAGGCGCGGGGGGATATACGAGCAGTACTTC. This codes for CASFERRGGIYEQYF.

This clone has only a few counts. The chain is built from TRBV7-6 and TRBJ1-2; D is uncertain. This CDR3 has 14 amino acids. Germline CDR1 SGHVS, CDR2 FNYEAQ. Trimming shortened V by 2 bases and J by 8 bases, and 15 bases separated the two germline ends. The CDR3 sequence: CASSLRAGRGGYTF. In DNA form, the CDR3 reads TGTGCCAGCAGCTTACGGGCAGGAAGAGGGGGCTACACCTTC.

V is TRBV13 and J is TRBJ1-5; D perhaps matches TRBD1 (6 bases). The CDR3 sequence is 14 residues long. Germline CDR1 reads PRHDT; CDR2 reads FYEKMQ (reference sequence). V was cut by 4 bases and J by 3 bases, with 10 bases left in between. The CDR3 bases are TGTGCCAGCAGCTCAAGACAGGACAATCAGCCCCAGCATTTT. Residues: CASSSRQDNQPQHF.

The chain links TRBV7-2 to TRBJ2-7; D is ambiguous. The CDR3 is 13 amino acids. The germline gives CDR1 SGHTA, CDR2 FQGNSA. Trimming cost V 2 bases and J 7 bases, with 12 bases left between them. The CDR3 region has the DNA TGTGCCAGCAGCTTAAACGAGGTACGGGAGCAGTACTTC. As protein: CASSLNEVREQYF.

The CDR3 reads CASSGAIDGANVLTF. CDR3 bases: TGTGCCAGCAGTGGGGCGATTGATGGGGCCAACGTCCTGACTTTC. This sequence joins TRBV6-5 and TRBJ2-6; perhaps TRBD1 as D (5 bases). The germline gives CDR1 MNHEY, CDR2 SVGAGI. V lost 5 bases to trimming and J lost 3 bases, with 11 bases between them. This CDR3 has 15 amino acids.

The count of this clone is one. The V and J genes are TRBV6-5 and TRBJ2-2, with no clear D. CDR1 MNHEY and CDR2 SVGAGI come from the germline V gene. The CDR3 covers 14 residues. V dropped 2 bases and J dropped 7 bases, with 11 bases sitting between them. The CDR3 sequence is CASSYASVRGELFF. The CDR3 DNA sequence: TGTGCCAGCAGTTACGCTAGTGTTCGCGGGGAGCTGTTTTTT.

This clone was counted once. The V gene is TRBV19, the J gene TRBJ1-1; D is ambiguous. CDR3 length equals 16 residues. Germline CDR1 LNHDA, CDR2 SQIVND (reference sequence). The V end lost 7 bases, the J end lost 0 bases, and 18 bases lay between the germline ends. CDR3 nucleotides: TGTGCCAGTACCATACCTGGGCGGGGTATGAACACTGAAGCTTTCTTT. Translation: CASTIPGRGMNTEAFF.

The rearrangement links TRBV11-2 to TRBJ1-1; D is perhaps TRBD1 (6 bases). This CDR3 is built from 17 residues. Trimming pared 1 base from V and 0 bases from J, leaving 15 bases between. Looked up from germline, CDR1 is SGHAT and CDR2 is FQNNGV. This CDR3 reads CASSLGGGSIVNTEAFF. The CDR3 region has the DNA TGTGCCAGCAGCTTAGGAGGGGGGAGCATTGTGAACACTGAAGCTTTCTTT.

The rearrangement links TRBV6-1 to TRBJ2-1, with 10 bases lining up with TRBD2. V lost 5 bases to trimming and J lost 7 bases; unmatched junction nucleotides: 5. Germline CDR1 reads MNHNS; CDR2 reads SASEGT. The CDR3 covers 14 residues. CDR3 DNA: TGTGCCAGCAGTCTAGCGGGAGTTTGGAATGAGCAGTTCTTC. Translated: CASSLAGVWNEQFF.

The chain links TRBV7-8 to TRBJ1-1, with D perhaps TRBD1 (6 bases). The CDR3 is 14 amino acids. The V end lost 2 bases, the J end lost 3 bases, and 10 bases lay between the germline ends. Germline V gives CDR1 SGHVS, CDR2 FQNEAQ. CDR3 bases: TGTGCCAGCAGCTTATGGGGGGCGTACACTGAAGCTTTCTTT. The encoded protein is CASSLWGAYTEAFF. Complete variable domain (other parts from reference TRBV7-8 and TRBJ1-1): GAGVSQSPRYKVAKRGQDVALRCDPISGHVSLFWYQQALGQGPEFLTYFQNEAQLDKSGLPSDRFFAERPEGSVSTLKIQRTQQEDSAVYLCASSLWGAYTEAFFGQGTRLTVV.

J is TRBJ1-5 and V is TRBV18; the D gene is possibly TRBD1 (6 bases). This CDR3 is built from 16 residues. Trimming removed 3 bases at V and 7 bases at J, with 19 bases between. Germline-derived CDR1 and CDR2 are KGHSH and LQKENI. The CDR3 DNA reads TGTGCCAGCTCACCGAACGAGGACAGAGGTTTGCAGCCCCAGCATTTT. This translates into CASSPNEDRGLQPQHF. Filled out from reference TRBV18 and TRBJ1-5, the complete variable domain reads NAGVMQNPRHLVRRRGQEARLRCSPMKGHSHVYWYRQLPEEGLKFMVYLQKENIIDESGMPKERFSAEFPKEGPSILRIQQVVRGDSAAYFCASSPNEDRGLQPQHFGDGTRLSIL.

The rearrangement uses TRBV6-5 and TRBJ1-2; D gene ambiguous. Between the trimmed V and J ends, which lost 3 bases and 4 bases, there was a span of 15 bases. Germline-derived CDR1 and CDR2 are MNHEY and SVGAGI. The CDR3 covers 15 residues. The CDR3 DNA reads as TGTGCCAGCAGTTATCAATCCCCCGGCACCTATGGCTACACCTTC. It translates to CASSYQSPGTYGYTF.

The chain joins TRBV27 to TRBJ1-2; TRBD1 is a possible D gene (5 bases). There are 14 residues in the CDR3. The germline V gene has CDR1 MNHEY and CDR2 SMNVEV (reference sequence). The V end was cut by 2 bases, the J end by 8 bases, with 15 bases between. DNA for the CDR3: TGTGCCAGCAGTTTACTCGGGGGGGGAGGAGGCTACACCTTC. This gives the protein CASSLLGGGGGYTF.

V is TRBV7-3 and J is TRBJ1-2; 10 nucleotides match TRBD1. The V and J ends lost 2 bases and 7 bases, in that order; junction bases with no gene match: 10. Germline lookup yields CDR1 SGHTA and CDR2 FQGTGA. The CDR3 is made up of 16 amino acids. CDR3 nucleotide sequence: TGTGCCAGCAGCTTACCACCAGACAGGGGGCGCGGTGGCTACACCTTC. This translates into CASSLPPDRGRGGYTF.

Here the CDR3 reads CASSLTQGAGNSPLHF. In DNA form, the CDR3 reads TGTGCCAGCAGCTTAACGCAGGGGGCTGGTAATTCACCCCTCCACTTT. The J gene is TRBJ1-6, the V gene TRBV7-2, with TRBD1 identical over 8 bases. The CDR3 contains 16 residues. Looked up from germline, CDR1 is SGHTA and CDR2 is FQGNSA. With 2 bases clipped from V and 6 bases from J, the junction kept 6 bases outside the gene matches.